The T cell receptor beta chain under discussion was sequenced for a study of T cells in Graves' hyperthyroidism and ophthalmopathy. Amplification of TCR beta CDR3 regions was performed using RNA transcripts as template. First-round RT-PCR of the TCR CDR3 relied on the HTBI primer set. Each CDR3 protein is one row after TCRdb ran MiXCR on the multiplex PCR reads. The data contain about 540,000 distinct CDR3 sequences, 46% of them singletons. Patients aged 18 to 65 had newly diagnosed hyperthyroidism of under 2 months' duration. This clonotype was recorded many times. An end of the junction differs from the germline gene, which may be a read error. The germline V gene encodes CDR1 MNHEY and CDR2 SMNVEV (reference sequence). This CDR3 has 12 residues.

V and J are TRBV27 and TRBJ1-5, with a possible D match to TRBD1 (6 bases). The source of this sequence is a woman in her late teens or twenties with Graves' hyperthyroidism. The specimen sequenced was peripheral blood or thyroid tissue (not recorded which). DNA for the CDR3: TGTGTCAGCAGGGGATTCAATCAGCCCCAGCATTTT. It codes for CVSRGFNQPQHF.